This record concerns one T cell receptor (beta chain) sequence. In its sample, this clonotype was seen many times. Its antigen remains undetermined. Base-call qualities are not available, and no considerably larger clone is one nucleotide away. The library relied on multiplex PCR. Sequencing instrument: Illumina HiSeq 4000. To build TCR beta libraries, CDR3 regions were amplified by Arm-PCR using iRepertoire HTBI primers. Before sequencing, the PCR products went through gel purification. In the authors' own workflow: Across samples, around 58 TRBV and 13 to 15 TRBJ segments were identified and used for gene usage analysis of CDR3 amino acid clonotypes. Filtered high-quality paired reads were merged into contigs using COPE and FqMerger. BLAST was used to align contigs to the IMGT TRBV, TRBD and TRBJ reference genes, and CDR3 was defined following IMGT. Clonotypes above 0.1% frequency were classified as highly expanded clones. Shannon entropy was used to measure repertoire diversity, and the Gini coefficient was used to measure V-J evenness. A clonotype was considered public if more than one individual shared it. TCRdb passed the public sequencing reads through fastp at Q25 and MiXCR, retaining productive beta sequences. Each record represents a unique CDR3 protein, reported with the most common genes and DNA among its rows. TCRdb, not the original authors, processed these V and J calls. The sample has approximately 400,000 distinct CDR3 sequences on record, 15% of them singletons. The ten largest make up 16% of the sample.

V loses 4 bases at its end and J loses 7 bases; junction bases beyond the gene matches: 18. The CDR3 starts with the cysteine, ends with the phenylalanine, and has 17 residues. Only the CDR3 region is kept as DNA, spanning 51 bases read in frame from base 1. Looking up the germline V gene yields CDR1 MDHEN and CDR2 SYDVKM. This entry comes from a study of regulatory T cells in long-lasting Graves disease (dated by TCRdb to the early 2020s). Study-wide context: Antithyroid drugs had been taken for less than 3 months by newly diagnosed Graves' disease patients. TCR sequencing covered approximately 13 persistent and around 20 newly diagnosed Graves' disease patients, approximately 33 samples in total. This study used TCR sequencing and RNA sequencing of peripheral blood to compare persistent Graves' disease patients against newly diagnosed Graves' disease patients. The study took place in China and was registered as a clinical trial. The full study reports these points: Because the primary lesion, thyroid tissue, could not be accessed, the study looked at peripheral blood alone. As a limitation, the authors acknowledged that the small sample size may reduce accuracy. Sequencing and analysis were limited to the TCR beta chain. Patients with persistent disease shared more public clonotypes (approximately 2,500) than newly diagnosed patients did (966). Lower TCR Shannon entropy and fewer highly expanded clones were observed in persistent Graves' disease patients than in newly diagnosed patients, which suggested clonal expansion. Preferential use of TRBV28, TRBJ1-2 and TRBJ2-5 was observed in persistent disease, whereas TRBV20-1 and TRBJ2-1 were favored in newly diagnosed disease.

This sample's time point label indicates: newly diagnosed GD, antithyroid drugs for less than 3 months. For both TCR sequencing and RNA sequencing, RNA was extracted from PBMCs using TRIzol. The diagnosis of Graves' disease was made according to American Thyroid Association guidelines. The patients came from an endocrinology department in Xi'an, China. From each patient, about 9 milliliters of peripheral blood was collected into an EDTA anticoagulant tube. Ficoll Paque Plus density gradient separation was used to isolate PBMCs, and no further T cell sorting was performed. An Agilent 2100 Bioanalyzer and agarose gel were used to check RNA quality, while a NanoDrop 2000 measured RNA concentration. In addition, the sample was reused for a study of T cells in Graves' hyperthyroidism and ophthalmopathy. Looking at the second paper: Stable Graves' hyperthyroidism was defined as no progression to ophthalmopathy during 18 months of follow-up. Hyperthyroidism patients were aged 18 to 65 years and newly diagnosed, with disease duration of less than 2 months. Exclusion was applied to patients with uncontrolled infections, other autoimmune diseases, pregnancy or lactation. Diagnoses were established on the basis of clinical symptoms, serum thyroxine and TRAb, thyroid ultrasound, and orbital computed tomography. The TCR CDR3 was subjected to a first round of RT-PCR using the HTBI primer set and the Qiagen OneStep RT-PCR kit. Most expanded thyroid clonotypes (frequency above 0.001) were also detected in blood, suggesting blood repertoires may reflect thyroid immune responses. In cross-validation, a model built on a 13 V-J signature told ophthalmopathy apart from stable hyperthyroidism with under 90% sensitivity and approximately 81% specificity, and in testing the same model reached 80%/75%. In validation, the model predicted progression to ophthalmopathy with about 71% sensitivity and 72% to 85% specificity, a median of 6.5 months before onset. To identify TCR V-J signatures that set the groups apart, the researchers used a discovery cohort of 90 to 100 patients, made up of some 41 with Graves' ophthalmopathy and 57 with stable Graves' hyperthyroidism. Prospective prediction of ophthalmopathy was tested in an independent validation cohort of fewer than 20 hyperthyroidism patients and 17 patients who later progressed to ophthalmopathy. The roughly 90 discovery patients were divided at random into training and test sets in a 7:3 ratio. In several Graves' hyperthyroidism patients, the study also compared T-cell repertoires from thyroid tissue with T-cell repertoires from blood. After blood sampling, hyperthyroidism patients were treated with methimazole at a starting dose of 30 mg daily, and ophthalmopathy patients were treated with high-dose intravenous methylprednisolone. Libraries were constructed in a second round of multiplex PCR, after which size selection and purification were performed. The libraries were sequenced on an Illumina HiSeq2000 using paired-end 100 bp reads. SOAPnuke was used to process the raw data, removing reads that contained adapters or uncalled bases, had a mean Phred below 15, or lacked an exact match to the constant primer or identifier. COPE v1.2.5 was used to merge the high-quality paired reads, and each unique nucleotide sequence was defined as a clonotype. MiTCR v1.1 was used to align the clonotypes against IMGT TRBV, TRBD and TRBJ reference segments. Only V-J combinations with frequency above 0.0001, covering approximately 99% of repertoires, were analysed. A TCS score was defined as the ratio between F50 (clonal expansion) and ExV (chaos), using BLOSUM62-based TCRdist between CDR3 peptides within each V-J. Welch's t-statistics and random forest reduced roughly 530 V-J features to roughly 13, which were used in a naive Bayes classifier (R e1071). No statistical method was used to fix the sample size in advance, and group allocation was not hidden from the investigators. TCR Vbeta CDR3 sequencing of 120 to 150 peripheral blood samples (roughly 41 ophthalmopathy, 70 to 85 hyperthyroidism and approximately 17 progressor patients) is reported in the paper.

The chain joins TRBV28 to TRBJ2-7; 8 middle bases align to TRBD1. The receptor was derived from a woman in her twenties or thirties with Graves disease. Donor details come from another sample of the same person, matched by shared clones. The input for sequencing was peripheral blood mononuclear cells (PBMCs), taken at new diagnosis, from a patient treated with antithyroid drugs. The CDR3 protein is CASSSHATGAEAFEQYF. DNA sequence: TGTGCCAGCAGTTCTCATGCGACAGGGGCCGAGGCTTTTGAGCAGTACTTC.